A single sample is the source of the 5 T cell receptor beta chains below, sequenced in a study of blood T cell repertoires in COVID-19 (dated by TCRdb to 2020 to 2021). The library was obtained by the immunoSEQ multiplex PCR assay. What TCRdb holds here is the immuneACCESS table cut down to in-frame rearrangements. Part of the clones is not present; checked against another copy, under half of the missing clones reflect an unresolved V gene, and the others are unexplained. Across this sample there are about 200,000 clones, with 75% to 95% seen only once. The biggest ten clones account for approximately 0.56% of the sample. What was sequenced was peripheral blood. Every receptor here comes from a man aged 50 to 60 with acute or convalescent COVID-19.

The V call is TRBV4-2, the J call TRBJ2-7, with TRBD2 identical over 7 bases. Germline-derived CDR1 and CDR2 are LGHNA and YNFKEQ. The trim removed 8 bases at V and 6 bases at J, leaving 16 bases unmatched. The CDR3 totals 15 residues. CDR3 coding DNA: TGTGCCAGCTCTCGCGGCCCAGCGGGGAGTGGCGAGCAGTACTTC. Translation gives CASSRGPAGSGEQYF.

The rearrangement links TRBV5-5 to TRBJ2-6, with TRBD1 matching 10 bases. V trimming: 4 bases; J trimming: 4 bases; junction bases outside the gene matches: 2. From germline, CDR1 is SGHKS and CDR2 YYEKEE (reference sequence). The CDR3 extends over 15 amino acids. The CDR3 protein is CASSDRGLGANVLTF. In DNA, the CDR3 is TGTGCCAGCAGCGACAGGGGGCTAGGGGCCAACGTCCTGACTTTC.

The CDR3 spells CASSRGSAYNSPLHF. CDR3 nucleotides: TGTGCCAGCAGCCGGGGCAGCGCCTATAATTCACCCCTCCACTTT. This chain uses TRBV14 with TRBJ1-6, with TRBD1 as a possible D gene (5 bases). The CDR3 sequence is 15 residues long. Trimming removed 4 bases from V and 2 bases from J, with 9 bases in between. CDR1 and CDR2 (germline): SGHDN, FVKESK.

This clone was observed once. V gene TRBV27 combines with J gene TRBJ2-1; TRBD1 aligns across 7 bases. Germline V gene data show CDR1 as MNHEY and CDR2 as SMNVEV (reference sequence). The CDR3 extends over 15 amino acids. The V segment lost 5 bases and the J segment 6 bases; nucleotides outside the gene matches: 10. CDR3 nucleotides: TGTGCCAGCAGTATCAGACGGACAGGTGGCAATGAGCAGTTCTTC. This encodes CASSIRRTGGNEQFF.

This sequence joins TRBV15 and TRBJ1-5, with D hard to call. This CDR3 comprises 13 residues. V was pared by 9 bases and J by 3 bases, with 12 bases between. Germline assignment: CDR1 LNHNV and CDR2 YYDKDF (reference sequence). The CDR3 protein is CATQERFNQPQHF. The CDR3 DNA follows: TGTGCCACACAAGAACGCTTCAATCAGCCCCAGCATTTT.